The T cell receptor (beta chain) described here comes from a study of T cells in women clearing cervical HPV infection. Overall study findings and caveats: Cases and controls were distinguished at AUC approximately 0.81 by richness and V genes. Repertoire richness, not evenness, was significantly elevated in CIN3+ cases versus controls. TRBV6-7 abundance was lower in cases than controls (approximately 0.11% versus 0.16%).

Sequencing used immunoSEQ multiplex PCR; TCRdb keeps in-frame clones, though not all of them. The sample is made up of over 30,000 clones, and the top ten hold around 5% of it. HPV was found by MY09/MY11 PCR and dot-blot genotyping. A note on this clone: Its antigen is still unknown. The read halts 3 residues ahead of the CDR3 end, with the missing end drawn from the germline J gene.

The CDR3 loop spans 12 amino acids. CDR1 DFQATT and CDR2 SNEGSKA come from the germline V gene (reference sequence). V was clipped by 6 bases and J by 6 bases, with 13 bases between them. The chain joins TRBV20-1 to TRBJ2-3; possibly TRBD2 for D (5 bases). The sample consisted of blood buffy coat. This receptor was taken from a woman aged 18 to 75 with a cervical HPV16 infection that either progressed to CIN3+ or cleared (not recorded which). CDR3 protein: CSAKPGLDTQYF. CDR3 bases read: TGCAGTGCAAAACCAGGACTGGATACG.